This T cell receptor (beta chain) was identified in a study of CD8 T cells in ankylosing spondylitis. Study-wide findings and caveats: Disease-linked clones reportedly showed significant enrichment in matched ankylosing spondylitis synovial fluid.

CDR3 length equals 17 residues. Germline lookup yields CDR1 SNHLY and CDR2 FYNNEI. V was cut by 5 bases and J by 1 base, with 18 bases left in between. MiXCR, run by TCRdb on the 5' RACE reads, gives a single entry per CDR3 protein. The sample carries 200,000 or so distinct CDR3 sequences, 10% to 15% recorded once. This clonotype was counted ten times or more. Its matching antigen is unknown. The specimen was blood, either unsorted or a sorted T cell fraction (not recorded which). The clonotype comes from a female donor with ankylosing spondylitis or in good health (not recorded which). The chain uses TRBV2 and TRBJ2-1; D might be TRBD2 (6 bases). The CDR3 region is CASSPGLLKVSYNEQFF. The CDR3 bases are TGTGCCAGCAGTCCGGGACTTTTAAAAGTATCCTACAATGAGCAGTTCTTC.